Listed below are T cell receptor beta chains from one sample, sequenced in a study of blood T cell repertoires in COVID-19. Clones were sequenced by immunoSEQ multiplex PCR, and TCRdb holds only the in-frame ones, with some missing. This repertoire shows about 200,000 clones, 70% to 90% found once; its top ten account for about 5%. The material sequenced was peripheral blood. The receptor source for this set is an elderly woman with acute or convalescent COVID-19. CDR3s include the opening cysteine and the closing phenylalanine or tryptophan. D genes are given only for firm matches. Clone size, where shown, is once, few, many, or a class for clones that have expanded.

v_gene: TRBV29-1
abundance: .
d_gene: .
j_gene: TRBJ2-3
CDR3aa: CSVVPSGTDTQYF
CDR3nt: TGCAGCGTTGTCCCCAGCGGCACAGATACGCAGTATTTT

v_gene: TRBV7-2
abundance: .
d_gene: .
j_gene: TRBJ2-7
CDR3aa: CASSLSVSYALYEQYF
CDR3nt: TGTGCCAGCAGCTTATCCGTCTCCTATGCCCTATACGAGCAGTACTTC

v_gene: TRBV18
abundance: .
d_gene: TRBD1
j_gene: TRBJ2-1
CDR3aa: CASSPKTSGQGYNEQFF
CDR3nt: TGTGCCAGCTCACCAAAGACATCAGGACAGGGGTACAATGAGCAGTTCTTC

v_gene: TRBV7-9
abundance: .
d_gene: TRBD1
j_gene: TRBJ1-5
CDR3aa: CASNRRTGVYQPQHF
CDR3nt: TGTGCCAGCAATCGCCGGACAGGGGTGTATCAGCCCCAGCATTTT

v_gene: TRBV30
abundance: .
d_gene: TRBD2
j_gene: TRBJ2-7
CDR3aa: CAWSPIGRASGSYEQYF
CDR3nt: TGTGCCTGGAGTCCCATAGGTCGGGCTAGCGGGAGCTACGAGCAGTACTTC

v_gene: TRBV3-1/TRBV3-2
abundance: once
d_gene: .
j_gene: TRBJ2-4
CDR3aa: CASSRGEDDKNIQYF
CDR3nt: TGTGCCAGCAGCCGGGGGGAGGATGACAAAAACATTCAGTACTTC

v_gene: TRBV18
abundance: few
d_gene: .
j_gene: TRBJ1-3
CDR3aa: CASSPEGAYSGNTIYF
CDR3nt: TGTGCCAGCTCACCAGAAGGGGCATACTCTGGAAACACCATATATTTT

v_gene: TRBV11-2
abundance: .
d_gene: .
j_gene: TRBJ1-3
CDR3aa: CASSSRTEAGNTIYF
CDR3nt: TGTGCCAGCAGCTCCCGAACGGAGGCTGGAAACACCATATATTTT

v_gene: TRBV5-6
abundance: .
d_gene: .
j_gene: TRBJ2-3
CDR3aa: CASTGQGRGAVTQYF
CDR3nt: TGTGCCAGCACCGGACAGGGTCGGGGGGCCGTTACGCAGTATTTT

v_gene: TRBV3-1/TRBV3-2
abundance: once
d_gene: .
j_gene: TRBJ2-1
CDR3aa: CASSQGHASYNEQFF
CDR3nt: TGTGCCAGCAGCCAAGGACACGCATCCTACAATGAGCAGTTCTTC

v_gene: TRBV6-5
abundance: .
d_gene: .
j_gene: TRBJ1-1
CDR3aa: CASSFRGNTEAFF
CDR3nt: TGTGCCAGCAGCTTCAGGGGAAACACTGAAGCTTTCTTT

v_gene: TRBV27
abundance: .
d_gene: .
j_gene: TRBJ1-4
CDR3aa: CASSLEGGGEKLFF
CDR3nt: TGTGCCAGCAGTTTAGAGGGCGGGGGTGAAAAACTGTTTTTT

v_gene: TRBV25-1
abundance: .
d_gene: TRBD2
j_gene: TRBJ2-2
CDR3aa: CASIGGSNTGELFF
CDR3nt: TGTGCCAGCATCGGGGGGAGTAACACCGGGGAGCTGTTTTTT

v_gene: TRBV19
abundance: .
d_gene: .
j_gene: TRBJ1-5
CDR3aa: CASSPGFGNQPQHF
CDR3nt: TGTGCCAGTAGCCCCGGGTTCGGGAACCAGCCCCAGCATTTT

v_gene: TRBV24-1
abundance: once
d_gene: .
j_gene: TRBJ1-1
CDR3aa: CATSGARNTEAFF
CDR3nt: TGTGCCACCAGTGGAGCCCGGAACACTGAAGCTTTCTTT

v_gene: TRBV5-4
abundance: .
d_gene: TRBD2
j_gene: TRBJ2-3
CDR3aa: CASSSRTSGSTDTQYF
CDR3nt: TGTGCCAGCAGCTCCCGGACTAGCGGGAGCACAGATACGCAGTATTTT

v_gene: TRBV30
abundance: .
d_gene: .
j_gene: TRBJ1-2
CDR3aa: CAWSGGLYGYTF
CDR3nt: TGTGCCTGGAGTGGGGGGCTCTATGGCTACACCTTC

v_gene: TRBV2
abundance: .
d_gene: TRBD1
j_gene: TRBJ1-5
CDR3aa: CASTMTGVSNQPQHF
CDR3nt: TGTGCCAGCACTATGACAGGGGTTAGCAATCAGCCCCAGCATTTT

v_gene: TRBV5-6
abundance: .
d_gene: .
j_gene: TRBJ2-3
CDR3aa: CASSLLGRTDTQYF
CDR3nt: TGTGCCAGCAGCCTCCTAGGGAGAACAGATACGCAGTATTTT

v_gene: TRBV24-1
abundance: few
d_gene: .
j_gene: TRBJ2-1
CDR3aa: CATRTRGGSYNEQFF
CDR3nt: TGTGCCACCAGGACCCGAGGGGGCTCCTACAATGAGCAGTTCTTC

v_gene: TRBV19
abundance: .
d_gene: TRBD2
j_gene: TRBJ2-1
CDR3aa: CASTTISGRAYNEQFF
CDR3nt: TGTGCCAGTACTACCATTAGCGGGAGAGCTTACAATGAGCAGTTCTTC

v_gene: TRBV24-1
abundance: .
d_gene: .
j_gene: TRBJ2-1
CDR3aa: CATSARPLRKWHENEQFF
CDR3nt: TGTGCCACCAGTGCCAGGCCGTTGCGAAAATGGCACGAGAATGAGCAGTTCTTC

v_gene: TRBV18
abundance: .
d_gene: TRBD2
j_gene: TRBJ2-7
CDR3aa: CASSLLAGVEDEQYF
CDR3nt: TGTGCCAGCTCGCTGCTAGCGGGAGTCGAGGACGAGCAGTACTTC

v_gene: TRBV10-1
abundance: .
d_gene: TRBD1
j_gene: TRBJ1-5
CDR3aa: CASSAGGLGNQPQHF
CDR3nt: TGCGCCAGCAGCGCAGGGGGCCTAGGTAATCAGCCCCAGCATTTT

v_gene: TRBV3-1/TRBV3-2
abundance: .
d_gene: TRBD2
j_gene: TRBJ2-3
CDR3aa: CASSAGLHEFTDTQYF
CDR3nt: TGTGCCAGCAGCGCGGGACTACACGAGTTCACAGATACGCAGTATTTT

v_gene: TRBV6-5
abundance: .
d_gene: .
j_gene: TRBJ1-2
CDR3aa: CASSFEGYGYTF
CDR3nt: TGTGCCAGCAGTTTCGAGGGCTATGGCTACACCTTC

v_gene: TRBV27
abundance: .
d_gene: .
j_gene: TRBJ1-2
CDR3aa: CASRSRDFSYGYTF
CDR3nt: TGTGCCAGCAGGTCAAGGGACTTCTCTTATGGCTACACCTTC

v_gene: TRBV4-3
abundance: once
d_gene: TRBD1
j_gene: TRBJ2-5
CDR3aa: CASSQVGDRQETQYF
CDR3nt: TGCGCCAGCAGCCAAGTGGGGGACAGGCAAGAGACCCAGTACTTC

v_gene: TRBV19
abundance: .
d_gene: TRBD1
j_gene: TRBJ1-1
CDR3aa: CASSSGQGNTEAFF
CDR3nt: TGTGCCAGTAGTTCCGGACAGGGGAACACTGAAGCTTTCTTT

v_gene: TRBV2
abundance: .
d_gene: TRBD2
j_gene: TRBJ2-1
CDR3aa: CASSGRIAGDNEQFF
CDR3nt: TGTGCCAGCAGTGGGAGAATAGCGGGGGACAATGAGCAGTTCTTC

v_gene: TRBV7-2
abundance: .
d_gene: .
j_gene: TRBJ2-3
CDR3aa: CASSNDRYTQYF
CDR3nt: TGTGCCAGCAGCAACGACAGATATACGCAGTATTTT

v_gene: TRBV28
abundance: .
d_gene: TRBD1
j_gene: TRBJ1-2
CDR3aa: CASRIPRGQGVEGYTF
CDR3nt: TGTGCCAGCCGAATTCCCCGGGGACAGGGAGTGGAGGGCTACACCTTC

v_gene: TRBV29-1
abundance: .
d_gene: .
j_gene: TRBJ2-7
CDR3aa: CSGREGGSYEQYF
CDR3nt: TGCAGCGGGAGGGAGGGGGGTTCCTACGAGCAGTACTTC

v_gene: TRBV3-1/TRBV3-2
abundance: once
d_gene: .
j_gene: TRBJ2-1
CDR3aa: CASSPSFVNEQFF
CDR3nt: TGTGCCAGCAGCCCTAGCTTCGTCAATGAGCAGTTCTTC

v_gene: TRBV7-8
abundance: .
d_gene: TRBD2
j_gene: TRBJ2-2
CDR3aa: CASSLLTSGLHTGELFF
CDR3nt: TGTGCCAGCAGCTTATTGACTAGCGGGCTCCACACCGGGGAGCTGTTTTTT

v_gene: TRBV19
abundance: .
d_gene: TRBD1
j_gene: TRBJ2-7
CDR3aa: CASNSLDRAGEQYF
CDR3nt: TGTGCCAGTAATTCTCTCGACAGGGCAGGCGAGCAGTACTTC

v_gene: TRBV4-3
abundance: once
d_gene: .
j_gene: TRBJ1-4
CDR3aa: CASSNYHRTFNNEKLFF
CDR3nt: TGCGCCAGCAGTAATTACCACCGGACTTTCAATAATGAAAAACTGTTTTTT

v_gene: TRBV10-1
abundance: .
d_gene: .
j_gene: TRBJ1-2
CDR3aa: CASRHDLSWLDGYTF
CDR3nt: TGCGCCAGCAGACACGACCTTAGCTGGTTGGATGGCTACACCTTC

v_gene: TRBV6-5
abundance: few
d_gene: .
j_gene: TRBJ2-2
CDR3aa: CASIPRENTGELFF
CDR3nt: TGTGCCAGCATCCCGCGGGAGAACACCGGGGAGCTGTTTTTT

v_gene: TRBV9
abundance: .
d_gene: .
j_gene: TRBJ2-3
CDR3aa: CASSARYTDTQYF
CDR3nt: TGTGCCAGCAGCGCCCGCTACACAGATACGCAGTATTTT

v_gene: TRBV7-8
abundance: .
d_gene: TRBD1
j_gene: TRBJ1-2
CDR3aa: CASSLAWTGFGANYGYTF
CDR3nt: TGTGCCAGCAGCTTAGCCTGGACAGGGTTTGGAGCTAACTATGGCTACACCTTC

v_gene: TRBV12-3/TRBV12-4
abundance: .
d_gene: .
j_gene: TRBJ1-1
CDR3aa: CASSLGRTEAFF
CDR3nt: TGTGCCAGCAGTTTAGGGAGGACTGAAGCTTTCTTT

v_gene: TRBV2
abundance: .
d_gene: TRBD1
j_gene: TRBJ1-4
CDR3aa: CASSDRGTTNEKLFF
CDR3nt: TGTGCCAGCAGCGACAGGGGGACAACTAATGAAAAACTGTTTTTT

v_gene: TRBV11-3
abundance: .
d_gene: .
j_gene: TRBJ1-1
CDR3aa: CASSPQGAGGEAFF
CDR3nt: TGTGCCAGCAGCCCACAGGGCGCGGGAGGTGAAGCTTTCTTT

v_gene: TRBV7-2
abundance: .
d_gene: .
j_gene: TRBJ2-1
CDR3aa: CASSLYAGGISYNEQFF
CDR3nt: TGTGCCAGCAGCTTGTATGCCGGAGGAATATCCTACAATGAGCAGTTCTTC

v_gene: TRBV7-2
abundance: once
d_gene: .
j_gene: TRBJ2-1
CDR3aa: CASMMASPSYNEQFF
CDR3nt: TGTGCCAGCATGATGGCATCACCCTCCTACAATGAGCAGTTCTTC

v_gene: TRBV7-8
abundance: .
d_gene: .
j_gene: TRBJ1-2
CDR3aa: CASSLGLQAGYGYTF
CDR3nt: TGTGCCAGCAGCTTAGGTCTCCAGGCAGGATATGGCTACACCTTC

v_gene: TRBV6-5
abundance: .
d_gene: .
j_gene: TRBJ1-2
CDR3aa: CASRMETVSYGYTF
CDR3nt: TGTGCCAGCAGGATGGAGACAGTCTCCTATGGCTACACCTTC